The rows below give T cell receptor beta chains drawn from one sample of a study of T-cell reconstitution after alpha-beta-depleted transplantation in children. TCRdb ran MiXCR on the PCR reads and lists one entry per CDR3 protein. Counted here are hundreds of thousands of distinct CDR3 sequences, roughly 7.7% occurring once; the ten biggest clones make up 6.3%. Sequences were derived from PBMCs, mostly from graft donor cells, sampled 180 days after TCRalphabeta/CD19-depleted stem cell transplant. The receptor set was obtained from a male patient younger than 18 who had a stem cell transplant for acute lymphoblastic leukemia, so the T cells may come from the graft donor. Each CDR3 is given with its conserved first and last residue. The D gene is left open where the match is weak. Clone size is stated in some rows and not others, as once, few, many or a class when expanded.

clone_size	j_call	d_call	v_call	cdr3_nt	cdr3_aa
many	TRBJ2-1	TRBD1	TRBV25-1	TGTGCCAGCAGTCCGGGACAGGGTTCCTACAATGAGCAGTTCTTC	CASSPGQGSYNEQFF
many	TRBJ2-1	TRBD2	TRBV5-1	TGCGCCAGCAGCTTGGACGGGGCGGGGGGGCCGCGAAATGAGCAGTTCTTC	CASSLDGAGGPRNEQFF
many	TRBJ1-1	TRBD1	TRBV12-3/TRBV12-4	TGTGCCAGCATTTTACAGGGGGCCGCTGAAGCTTTCTTT	CASILQGAAEAFF
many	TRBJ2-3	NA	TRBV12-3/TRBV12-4	TGTGCCAGCAGTTTAGTTGAGCGGATCTCTAGCACAGATACGCAGTATTTT	CASSLVERISSTDTQYF
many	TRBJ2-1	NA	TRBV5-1	TGCGCCAGCAGCCTGAGGACAGGGACTATACACAATGAGCAGTTCTTC	CASSLRTGTIHNEQFF
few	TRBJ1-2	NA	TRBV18	TGTGCCAGCTCCCCACGCGCAATGGGGGGCTATGGCTACACCTTC	CASSPRAMGGYGYTF
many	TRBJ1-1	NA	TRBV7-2	TGTGCCAGCAGCTTAACCCCTAGGAATGCTTTCTTT	CASSLTPRNAFF
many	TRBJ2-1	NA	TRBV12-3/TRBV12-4	TGTGCCAGCAGCAGGACTGTTAATGAGCAGTTCTTC	CASSRTVNEQFF
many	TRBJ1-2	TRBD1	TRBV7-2	TGTGCCAGCAGCTCAGCCGGGACAGGGGTCTATGGCTACACCTTC	CASSSAGTGVYGYTF
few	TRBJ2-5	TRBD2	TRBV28	TGTGCCAGCAGTTGGGGAGGGAGCTACTGGTACTTC	CASSWGGSYWYF
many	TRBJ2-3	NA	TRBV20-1	TGCAGTGCTAGAGAACGGCGGGGACAGTCAGATACGCAGTATTTT	CSARERRGQSDTQYF
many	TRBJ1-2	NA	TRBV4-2	TGTGCCAGCAGCCCCTGGACAGCTTATGGCTACACCTTC	CASSPWTAYGYTF
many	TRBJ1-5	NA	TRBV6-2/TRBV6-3	TGTGCCAGCAGTTACCACCGGGACACAAATCAGCCCCAGCATTTT	CASSYHRDTNQPQHF
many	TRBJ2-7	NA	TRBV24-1	TGTGCCACCAGTGGGAGCAGGACCAACGAGCAGTACTTC	CATSGSRTNEQYF
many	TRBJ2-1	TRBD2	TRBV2	TGTGCCAGCATCGAGGGACTAGCGGGAAGGTATGAGCAGTTCTTC	CASIEGLAGRYEQFF
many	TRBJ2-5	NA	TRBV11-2	TGTGCCAGCAGCTTAAGGATGGGGGTAGTCTGGGAGACCCAGTACTTC	CASSLRMGVVWETQYF
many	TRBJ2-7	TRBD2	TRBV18	TGTGCCAGCTCAACTCTAGCGGGGGGGCCGAGGGAGCAGTACTTC	CASSTLAGGPREQYF
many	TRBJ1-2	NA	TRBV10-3	TGTGCCATCAGTGTCTCGGACAGTCGGACGGGCTACACCTTC	CAISVSDSRTGYTF
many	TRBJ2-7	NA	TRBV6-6	TGTGCCAGCAGTCCCCGACAGACCTACGAGCAGTACTTC	CASSPRQTYEQYF
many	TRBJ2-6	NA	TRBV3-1	TGTGCCAGCAGCACCAGGGGTTACGGGGCCAACGTCCTGACTTTC	CASSTRGYGANVLTF
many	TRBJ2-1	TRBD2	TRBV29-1	TGCAGCGTTGTAGCGGGAGGATCCTACAATGAGCAGTTCTTC	CSVVAGGSYNEQFF
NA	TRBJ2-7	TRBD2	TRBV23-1	TGCGCCAGCAGTCAACAAAGCGGGGACTACTACGAGCAGTACTTC	CASSQQSGDYYEQYF
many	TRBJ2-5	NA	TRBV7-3	TGTGCCAGCAGCCCTTATTCAGCGTCGGAGACCCAGTACTTC	CASSPYSASETQYF
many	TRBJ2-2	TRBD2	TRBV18	TGTGCCAGCTCACCCCCCCTAGGACTAGCGGGGATCGCGAACACCGGGGAGCTGTTTTTT	CASSPPLGLAGIANTGELFF
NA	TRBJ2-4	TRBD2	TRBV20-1	TGCAGTGCTAGTCTTCCGGGAGGGAAAAAAAACATTCAGTACTTC	CSASLPGGKKNIQYF
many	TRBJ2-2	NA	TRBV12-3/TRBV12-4	TGTGCCAGCAGTTTAGGGGGGCACCGGGAGCTGTTTTTT	CASSLGGHRELFF
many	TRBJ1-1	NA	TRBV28	TGTGCCAGCAGCCCCCCGGACACTGAAGCTTTCTTT	CASSPPDTEAFF
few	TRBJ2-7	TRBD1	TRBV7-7	TGTGCCAGCAGCACGGGACAGGGCAACGAGCAGTACTTC	CASSTGQGNEQYF
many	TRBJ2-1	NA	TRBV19	TGTGCCAGTAGTGGTCAGGGAGGCAATGAGCAGTTCTTC	CASSGQGGNEQFF
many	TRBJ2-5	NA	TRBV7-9	TGTGCCAGCAGCTCCACCAGGGGGGGCGAGACCCAGTACTTC	CASSSTRGGETQYF
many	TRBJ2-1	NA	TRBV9	TGTGCCAGCAGCTGGACGCAGGGGCGGAAGACTGAGCAGTTCTTC	CASSWTQGRKTEQFF
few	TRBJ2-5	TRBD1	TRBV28	TGTGCCAGCAGTTCCCCCAGGGGGCTAACGGAGACCCAGTACTTC	CASSSPRGLTETQYF
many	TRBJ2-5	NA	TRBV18	TGTGCCAGCTCACCGAGGGCTCTAGGGGAGACCCAGTACTTC	CASSPRALGETQYF
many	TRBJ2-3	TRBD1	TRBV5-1	TGCGCCAGCAGCTTTGACAGGGCCACAGATACGCAGTATTTT	CASSFDRATDTQYF
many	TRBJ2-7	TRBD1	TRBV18	TGTGCCAGCTCAGGCACGGGACAGGGATCCTACGAGCAGTACTTC	CASSGTGQGSYEQYF
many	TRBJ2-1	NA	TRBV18	TGTGCCAGCTCACCAATAAGCGGCTCCTACAATGAGCAGTTCTTC	CASSPISGSYNEQFF
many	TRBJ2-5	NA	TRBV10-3	TGTGCCATCAGAGCGTTGAGCGACGGAGAGACCCAGTACTTC	CAIRALSDGETQYF
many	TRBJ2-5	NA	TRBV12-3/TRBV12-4	TGTGCCAGCAGTTCTAGACCTCAAGAGACCCAGTACTTC	CASSSRPQETQYF
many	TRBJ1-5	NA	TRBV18	TGTGCCAGCTCACCAGGAGTCAATCAGCCCCAGCATTTT	CASSPGVNQPQHF
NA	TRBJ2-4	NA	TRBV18	TGTGCCAGCTCACCACCTTGGACGAGAAACATTCAGTACTTC	CASSPPWTRNIQYF
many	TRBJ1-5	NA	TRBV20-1	TGCAGTGCTAGTGTGAACAGAAATAGCAATCAGCCCCAGCATTTT	CSASVNRNSNQPQHF
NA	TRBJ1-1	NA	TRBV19	TGTGCCACCAATAAGAACACTGAAGCTTTCTTT	CATNKNTEAFF
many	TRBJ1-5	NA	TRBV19	TGTGCCAGTAGTATAACCCCGGTATATCAGCCCCAGCATTTT	CASSITPVYQPQHF
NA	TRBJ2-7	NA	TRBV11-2	TGTGCCAGCAGCAGGCTAGCCTCCTACGAGCAGTACTTC	CASSRLASYEQYF
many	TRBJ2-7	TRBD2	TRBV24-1	TGTGCCACCAGTGACCCCTTAACTAGCGGGAGTGACGAGCAGTACTTC	CATSDPLTSGSDEQYF
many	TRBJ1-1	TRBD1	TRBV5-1	TGCGCCAGCAGCTCTCTGACAGGGGTATTTGAAGCTTTCTTT	CASSSLTGVFEAFF
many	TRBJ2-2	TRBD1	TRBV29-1	TGCAGCGCAGCCGGGACAGAAAACACCGGGGAGCTGTTTTTT	CSAAGTENTGELFF
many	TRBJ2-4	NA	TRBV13	TGTGCCAGCAGCTTATCCGGGGCCCGAAACATTCAGTACTTC	CASSLSGARNIQYF
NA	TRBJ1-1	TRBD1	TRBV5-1	TGCGCCAGCAGCCCCGAGACAGGGATAGAAGCTTTCTTT	CASSPETGIEAFF
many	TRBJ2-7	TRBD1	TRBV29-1	TGCAGCGTAGGCAGGACAGGGCTAACCTACGAGCAGTACTTC	CSVGRTGLTYEQYF
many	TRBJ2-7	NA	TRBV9	TGTGCCAGCAGCGTAGATCCTGTCTCCTACGAGCAGTACTTC	CASSVDPVSYEQYF
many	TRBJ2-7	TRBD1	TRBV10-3	TGTGCCATCACCCCAGGGGGGGACAGGGGGAATCCCTACGAGCAGTACTTC	CAITPGGDRGNPYEQYF
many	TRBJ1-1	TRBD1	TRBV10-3	TGTGCCATCGCGGGACAGGGTGGCACTGAAGCTTTCTTT	CAIAGQGGTEAFF
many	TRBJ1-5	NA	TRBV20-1	TGCAGTGCTAGTCCGGCTCCAAATCAGCCCCAGCATTTT	CSASPAPNQPQHF
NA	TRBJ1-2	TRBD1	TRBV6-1	TGTGCCAGCAGAACCGGGACAGGGGCCTATGGCTACACCTTC	CASRTGTGAYGYTF
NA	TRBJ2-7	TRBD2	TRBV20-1	TGCAGTGCTAGAGTAATCGAGCGGGGGGACTTCTACGAGCAGTACTTC	CSARVIERGDFYEQYF
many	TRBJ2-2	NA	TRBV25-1	TGTGCCAGCAGTACCCGGGGGGCCGCCACCGGGGAGCTGTTTTTT	CASSTRGAATGELFF
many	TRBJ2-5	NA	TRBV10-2	TGCGCCAGCAGTGAGTCGAACGCGGGGTCGGAGACCCAGTACTTC	CASSESNAGSETQYF
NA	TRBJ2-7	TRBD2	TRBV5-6	TGTGCCAGCAGCCCCGGGCCTAGCGGGATCAAGCAGTACTTC	CASSPGPSGIKQYF